Listed below are T cell receptor beta chains from one sample, sequenced in a study of cytotoxic CD8 clonotypes in ibrutinib-treated CLL. Only in-frame clones appear in the TCRdb table, and some are missing; sequencing was by immunoSEQ multiplex PCR. The sample has 150,000 or so clones, over 75% seen once. The material sequenced was PBMCs, taken after 36 months of ibrutinib treatment. All receptors derive from a human donor with chronic lymphocytic leukemia. CDR3s include the opening cysteine and the closing phenylalanine or tryptophan. D genes are given only for firm matches. Size values are once, few and many counts, or a class for expanded clones, and some rows have none.

TRBV13,TRBD2,TRBJ2-7,-,TGTGCCAGCAGCCTCCTTCGGGGGACTAGTTCCTACGAGCAGTACTTC,CASSLLRGTSSYEQYF
TRBV7-9,-,TRBJ2-7,-,TGTGCCAGCATCCCTAGGGGGGGGCCAGCGGACGAGCAGTACTTC,CASIPRGGPADEQYF
TRBV7-2,-,TRBJ1-1,-,TGTGCCAGCAGCTTACGAGAGAACACTGAAGCTTTCTTT,CASSLRENTEAFF
TRBV27,TRBD1,TRBJ1-1,-,TGTGCCAGCAGGCAGACAGGGGGCACTGAAGCTTTCTTT,CASRQTGGTEAFF
TRBV25-1,TRBD2,TRBJ2-2,-,TGTGCCAGCAGCGTAGCGGGGCGGGTGGATAGGTTCTCCGGGGAGCTGTTTTTT,CASSVAGRVDRFSGELFF
TRBV30,TRBD1,TRBJ1-1,once,TGTGCCTGGAGAGCCCCGGACAGGGCGAACACTGAAGCTTTCTTT,CAWRAPDRANTEAFF
TRBV29-1,-,TRBJ2-1,once,TGCAGCGTCCCAACCCCTGGGGACCCGTACAATGAGCAGTTCTTC,CSVPTPGDPYNEQFF
TRBV9,-,TRBJ2-2,-,TGTGCCAGCAGCGCCTATCCGCCTCTAAACACCGGGGAGCTGTTTTTT,CASSAYPPLNTGELFF
TRBV7-9,TRBD1,TRBJ1-4,few,TGTGCCAGCAGCACCTGGACAGGGCTTAATGAAAAACTGTTTTTT,CASSTWTGLNEKLFF
TRBV10-2,-,TRBJ1-6,-,TGCGCCAGCTGGGAGGGGAAGTATTCACCCCTCCACTTT,CASWEGKYSPLHF
TRBV29-1,TRBD1,TRBJ2-4,-,TGCAGCGGCACAGGGGGTCTGGACATTCAGTACTTC,CSGTGGLDIQYF
TRBV7-9,-,TRBJ2-7,-,TGTGCCAGCAGCACGATGGGTCACGAGCAGTACTTC,CASSTMGHEQYF
TRBV4-1,-,TRBJ1-6,-,TGCGCCAGCAGCCGGCCCGGGACGCCCAATTCACCCCTCCACTTT,CASSRPGTPNSPLHF
TRBV18,-,TRBJ1-5,-,TGTGCCAGCTCAATCGGGACCCCCAGACAGCCCCAGCATTTT,CASSIGTPRQPQHF
TRBV28,-,TRBJ1-1,-,TGTGCCAGCAGTTTTGGTCGCACTGAAGCTTTCTTT,CASSFGRTEAFF
TRBV18,-,TRBJ2-7,-,TGTGCCAGCTCACCCTCACACTCCTACGAGCAGTACTTC,CASSPSHSYEQYF
TRBV2,-,TRBJ1-2,-,TGTGCCAGCGGGGACTATGGCTACACCTTC,CASGDYGYTF
TRBV11-2,-,TRBJ2-5,-,TGTGCCAGCAGCTTAGTTGGCCCTGGACGGACCCAGTACTTC,CASSLVGPGRTQYF
TRBV10-1,-,TRBJ1-5,-,TGCGCCAGCAGTGAAGGGGAGAATCAGCCCCAGCATTTT,CASSEGENQPQHF
TRBV5-4,TRBD2,TRBJ2-7,-,TGTGCCAGCAGCCGCAGAGCCGTAGCGGGGGCCGCCTACGAGCAGTACTTC,CASSRRAVAGAAYEQYF
TRBV7-8,-,TRBJ1-3,-,TGTGCCAGCAGCTTAGGGAGAGGACAGCGTCCTGGAAACACCATATATTTT,CASSLGRGQRPGNTIYF
TRBV6-5,-,TRBJ1-2,-,TGTGCCAGCAGTTACAGGGGCTGGAGTGGCTACACCTTC,CASSYRGWSGYTF
TRBV11-3,TRBD1,TRBJ1-5,-,TGTGCCAGCATCGACGGACAGGGAAAGAGTCAGCCCCAGCATTTT,CASIDGQGKSQPQHF
TRBV20-1,-,TRBJ2-3,-,TGCAGTGCTAGATTCACAGATACGCAGTATTTT,CSARFTDTQYF
TRBV30,-,TRBJ2-7,once,TGTGCCTGGAGTGTCGGGGCAGCTTACGAGCAGTACTTC,CAWSVGAAYEQYF
TRBV2,-,TRBJ2-7,-,TGTGCCAGCAGTGGCTTGGGGGACGAGCAGTACTTC,CASSGLGDEQYF
TRBV21-1,-,TRBJ2-2,-,TGTGCCAGCAGCAACCTCGAGGACAGGACCAACACCGGGGAGCTGTTTTTT,CASSNLEDRTNTGELFF
TRBV5-1,TRBD1,TRBJ1-3,-,TGCGCCAGCAGCTTGGGACAGGGGGGAAACACCATATATTTT,CASSLGQGGNTIYF
TRBV9,TRBD2,TRBJ2-3,-,TGTGCCAGCAGCGTAGATAGCGGGAGTTTAACAGATACGCAGTATTTT,CASSVDSGSLTDTQYF
TRBV4-1,TRBD1,TRBJ2-7,-,TGCGCCAGCAGCCAACACCCGACAGGGGTAACCTACGAGCAGTACTTC,CASSQHPTGVTYEQYF
TRBV27,-,TRBJ2-2,-,TGTGCCAGCAGTAAATACACCGGGGAGCTGTTTTTT,CASSKYTGELFF
TRBV30,-,TRBJ1-5,-,TGTGCCTGGAGATATAGCAATCAGCCCCAGCATTTT,CAWRYSNQPQHF
TRBV11-2,-,TRBJ2-3,-,TGTGCCAGCACTCCCTACACAGATACGCAGTATTTT,CASTPYTDTQYF
TRBV12-2,-,TRBJ1-5,-,TGTGCAAGTCGCTTAGAGGAGCAGTTGAATCAGCCCCAGCATTTT,CASRLEEQLNQPQHF
TRBV7-9,-,TRBJ1-1,-,TGTGCCAGCCTCAGCCGGGCCCCTAACACTGAAGCTTTCTTT,CASLSRAPNTEAFF
TRBV29-1,-,TRBJ2-3,-,TGCAGCGTTGAAGCAGATACGCAGTATTTT,CSVEADTQYF
TRBV12-5,-,TRBJ1-4,-,TGTGCTAGTGGTTTGGTACCTGGAAAACTGTTTTTT,CASGLVPGKLFF
TRBV5-1,TRBD1,TRBJ1-2,-,TGCGCCAGCAGGGGCGGACAGGAGATCTCTGTCTATGGCTACACCTTC,CASRGGQEISVYGYTF
TRBV10-1,-,TRBJ2-2,few,TGCGCCAGCAGTTCTTCCAAGGGGTTCGGGGAGCTGTTTTTT,CASSSSKGFGELFF
TRBV11-2,-,TRBJ1-5,-,TGTGCCAGCAGCTTAACGGATAGCAATCAGCCCCAGCATTTT,CASSLTDSNQPQHF
TRBV19,-,TRBJ2-1,-,TGTGCCAGTAGTATACAGCGCGGTGAGCAGTTCTTC,CASSIQRGEQFF
TRBV20-1,-,TRBJ1-2,-,TGCAGTGCAGGCGGCGGTTATGGCTACACCTTC,CSAGGGYGYTF
TRBV2,TRBD1,TRBJ1-4,-,TGTGCCAGCAACTTTCCCGGGACAGGGCCAACTAATGAAAAACTGTTTTTT,CASNFPGTGPTNEKLFF
TRBV13,TRBD1,TRBJ2-2,-,TGTGCCAGCAGCTTAAAGGGACAGTTCACCGGGGAGCTGTTTTTT,CASSLKGQFTGELFF
TRBV6-1,-,TRBJ1-6,-,TGTGCCAGCAGTGAATTGGGGGTCAATTCACCCCTCCACTTT,CASSELGVNSPLHF
TRBV6-1,-,TRBJ1-2,-,TGTGCCAGCAGTGTTAGGCAGAATCTCTATGGCTACACCTTC,CASSVRQNLYGYTF
TRBV25-1,-,TRBJ1-3,few,TGTGCCAGCAGTCGGCGTGACTCTGGAAACACCATATATTTT,CASSRRDSGNTIYF
TRBV2,-,TRBJ2-7,once,TGTGCCAGCAGTGAGGGCAGGCTTCCCTCCTACGAGCAGTACTTC,CASSEGRLPSYEQYF
TRBV30,-,TRBJ2-3,-,TGTGCCTGGAGTTGGGTAACAGATACGCAGTATTTT,CAWSWVTDTQYF
TRBV7-6,TRBD1,TRBJ1-2,-,TGTGCCAGCAGCTTAGCCACAGGGGCGGTCTATGGCTACACCTTC,CASSLATGAVYGYTF
TRBV6-5,-,TRBJ2-1,-,TGTGCCAGCAGTTACTCGTCGGGGAATGAGCAGTTCTTC,CASSYSSGNEQFF
TRBV7-9,-,TRBJ1-2,once,TGTGCCAGCAGCTTAGCGGGCTTAGTAAACGGCTATGGCTACACCTTC,CASSLAGLVNGYGYTF
TRBV4-2,-,TRBJ2-1,-,TGTGCCAGCAGCCAACGGGCTATGGAAACCTACAATGAGCAGTTCTTC,CASSQRAMETYNEQFF
TRBV5-1,TRBD1,TRBJ2-7,-,TGCGCCAGCAGCTCGTCCCGGGACAGGGGAGGCACCTACGAGCAGTACTTC,CASSSSRDRGGTYEQYF